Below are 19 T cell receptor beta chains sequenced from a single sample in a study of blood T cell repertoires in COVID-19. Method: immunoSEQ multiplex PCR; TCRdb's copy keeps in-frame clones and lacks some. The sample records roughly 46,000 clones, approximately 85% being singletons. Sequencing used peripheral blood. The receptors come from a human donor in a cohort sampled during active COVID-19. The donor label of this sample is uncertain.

In DNA form, the CDR3 reads TGTGCCAGCAGTCCTGGGACTAGCGGGGGGGCGTTTACAGATACGCAGTATTTT. It specifies CASSPGTSGGAFTDTQYF. The V gene is TRBV28, the J gene TRBJ2-3; 16 bases are shared with TRBD2. Germline V gene lookup returns CDR1 MDHEN and CDR2 SYDVKM. V gave up 5 bases and J gave up 3 bases; unmatched junction bases: 8. This CDR3 region has 18 residues.

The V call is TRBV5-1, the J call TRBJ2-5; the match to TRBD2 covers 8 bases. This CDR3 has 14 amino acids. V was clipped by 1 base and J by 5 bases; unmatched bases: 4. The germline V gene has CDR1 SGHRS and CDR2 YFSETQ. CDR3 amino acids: CASSLSGGGETQYF. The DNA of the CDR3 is TGCGCCAGCAGCTTGAGCGGGGGTGGGGAGACCCAGTACTTC.

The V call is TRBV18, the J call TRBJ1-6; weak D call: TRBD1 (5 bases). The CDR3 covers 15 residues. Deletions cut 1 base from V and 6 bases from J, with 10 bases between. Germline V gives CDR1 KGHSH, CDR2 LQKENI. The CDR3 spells CASSPLGAGNSPLHF. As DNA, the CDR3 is TGTGCCAGCTCACCACTAGGGGCAGGTAATTCACCCCTCCACTTT.

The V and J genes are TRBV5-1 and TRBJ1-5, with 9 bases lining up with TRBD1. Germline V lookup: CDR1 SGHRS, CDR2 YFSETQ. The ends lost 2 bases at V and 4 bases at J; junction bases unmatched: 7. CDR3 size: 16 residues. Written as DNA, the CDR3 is TGCGCCAGCAGCTTACAGGGGGCCTTTGAAAATCAGCCCCAGCATTTT. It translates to CASSLQGAFENQPQHF.

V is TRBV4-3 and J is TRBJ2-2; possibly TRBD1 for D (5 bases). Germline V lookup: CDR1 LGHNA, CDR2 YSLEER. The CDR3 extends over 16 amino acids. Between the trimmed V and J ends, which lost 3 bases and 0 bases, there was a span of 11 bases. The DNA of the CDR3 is TGCGCCAGCAGCCAGGCAGGGAATACGAACACCGGGGAGCTGTTTTTT. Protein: CASSQAGNTNTGELFF.

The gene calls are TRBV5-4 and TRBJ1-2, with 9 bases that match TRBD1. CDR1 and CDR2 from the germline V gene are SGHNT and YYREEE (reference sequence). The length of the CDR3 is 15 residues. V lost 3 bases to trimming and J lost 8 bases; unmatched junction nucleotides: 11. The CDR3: CASSSGQGNLRGYTF. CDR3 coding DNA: TGTGCCAGCAGCTCCGGACAGGGGAACTTGCGGGGCTACACCTTC.

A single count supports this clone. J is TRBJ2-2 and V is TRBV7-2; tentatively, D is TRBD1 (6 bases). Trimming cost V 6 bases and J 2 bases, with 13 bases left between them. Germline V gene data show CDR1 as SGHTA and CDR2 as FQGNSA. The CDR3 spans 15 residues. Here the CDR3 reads CASREGGSNTGELFF. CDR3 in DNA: TGTGCCAGCAGGGAAGGGGGATCCAACACCGGGGAGCTGTTTTTT.

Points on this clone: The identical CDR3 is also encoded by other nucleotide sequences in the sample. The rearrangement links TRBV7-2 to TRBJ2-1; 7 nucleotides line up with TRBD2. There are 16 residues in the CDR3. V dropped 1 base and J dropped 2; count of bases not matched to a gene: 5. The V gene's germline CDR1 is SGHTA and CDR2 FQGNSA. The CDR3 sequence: CASSLGGGGPYNEQFF. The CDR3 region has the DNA TGTGCCAGCAGCTTAGGAGGCGGGGGTCCCTACAATGAGCAGTTCTTC. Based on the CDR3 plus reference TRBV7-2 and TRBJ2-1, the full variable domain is GAGVSQSPSNKVTEKGKDVELRCDPISGHTALYWYRQSLGQGLEFLIYFQGNSAPDKSGLPSDRFSAERTGGSVSTLTIQRTQQEDSAVYLCASSLGGGGPYNEQFFGPGTRLTVL.

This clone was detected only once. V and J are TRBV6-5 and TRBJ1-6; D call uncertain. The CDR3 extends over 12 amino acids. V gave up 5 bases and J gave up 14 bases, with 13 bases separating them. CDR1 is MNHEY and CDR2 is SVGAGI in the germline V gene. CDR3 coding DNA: TGTGCCAGCAGTAGGGCCGGGGAGGCCCTCCACTTT. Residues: CASSRAGEALHF.

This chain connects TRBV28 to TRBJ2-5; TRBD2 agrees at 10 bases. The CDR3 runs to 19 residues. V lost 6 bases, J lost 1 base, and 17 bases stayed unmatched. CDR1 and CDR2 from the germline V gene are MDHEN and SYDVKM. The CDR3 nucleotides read TGTGCCAGCAGCTCCCCTAGGGCTAGCGGGGGCCGTAGCCAAGAGACCCAGTACTTC. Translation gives CASSSPRASGGRSQETQYF.

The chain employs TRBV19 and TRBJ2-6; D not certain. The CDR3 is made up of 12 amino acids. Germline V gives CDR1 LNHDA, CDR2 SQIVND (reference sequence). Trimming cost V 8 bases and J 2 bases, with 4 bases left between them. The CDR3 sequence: CASGTGANVLTF. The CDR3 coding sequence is TGTGCCAGTGGCACTGGGGCCAACGTCCTGACTTTC.

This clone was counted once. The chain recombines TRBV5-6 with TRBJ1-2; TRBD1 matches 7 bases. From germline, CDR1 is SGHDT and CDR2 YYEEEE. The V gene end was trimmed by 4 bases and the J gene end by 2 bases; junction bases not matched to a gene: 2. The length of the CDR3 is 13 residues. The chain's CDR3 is CASSRTGNYGYTF. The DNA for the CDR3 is TGTGCCAGCAGCCGGACAGGAAACTATGGCTACACCTTC.

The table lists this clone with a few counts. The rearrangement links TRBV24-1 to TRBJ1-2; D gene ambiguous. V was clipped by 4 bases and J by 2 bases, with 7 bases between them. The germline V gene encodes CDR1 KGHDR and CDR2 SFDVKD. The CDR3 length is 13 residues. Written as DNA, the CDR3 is TGTGCCACCAGTGAGGCGGAGAACTATGGCTACACCTTC. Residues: CATSEAENYGYTF.

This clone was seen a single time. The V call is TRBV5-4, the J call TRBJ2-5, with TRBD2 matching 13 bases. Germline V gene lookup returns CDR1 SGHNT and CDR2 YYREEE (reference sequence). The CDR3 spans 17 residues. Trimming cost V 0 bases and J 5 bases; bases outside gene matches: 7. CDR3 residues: CASSLGLAGGSTETQYF. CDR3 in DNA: TGTGCCAGCAGCTTGGGACTAGCGGGGGGCTCGACCGAGACCCAGTACTTC.

The CDR3 DNA sequence: TGTGCCAGCAGGGGGAGCGGGGGTTACAATGAGCAGTTCTTC. It is translated as CASRGSGGYNEQFF. J is TRBJ2-1 and V is TRBV28; TRBD2 aligns across 8 bases. V trimming: 6 bases; J trimming: 4 bases; junction bases outside the gene matches: 5. The CDR3 loop spans 14 amino acids. CDR1 is MDHEN, CDR2 SYDVKM, per germline.

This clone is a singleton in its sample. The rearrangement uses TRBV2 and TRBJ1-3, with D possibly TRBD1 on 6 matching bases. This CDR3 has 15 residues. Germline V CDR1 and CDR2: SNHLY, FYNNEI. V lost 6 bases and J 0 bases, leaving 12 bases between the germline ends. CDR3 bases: TGTGCCAGCAGACAGGGAGGGGGCTCTGGAAACACCATATATTTT. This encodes CASRQGGGSGNTIYF.

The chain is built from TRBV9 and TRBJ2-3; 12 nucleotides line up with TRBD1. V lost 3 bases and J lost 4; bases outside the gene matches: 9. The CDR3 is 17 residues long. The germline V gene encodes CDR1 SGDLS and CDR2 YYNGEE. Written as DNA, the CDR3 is TGTGCCAGCAGCGGGGACAGGGGGCGCGGGCGCCCAGATACGCAGTATTTT. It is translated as CASSGDRGRGRPDTQYF.

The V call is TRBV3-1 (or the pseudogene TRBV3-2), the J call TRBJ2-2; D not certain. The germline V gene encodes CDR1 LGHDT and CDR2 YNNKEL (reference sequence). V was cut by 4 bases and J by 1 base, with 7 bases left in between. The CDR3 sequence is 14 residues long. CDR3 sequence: CASSRNRNTGELFF. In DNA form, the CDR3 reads TGTGCCAGCAGCCGAAACAGGAACACCGGGGAGCTGTTTTTT.

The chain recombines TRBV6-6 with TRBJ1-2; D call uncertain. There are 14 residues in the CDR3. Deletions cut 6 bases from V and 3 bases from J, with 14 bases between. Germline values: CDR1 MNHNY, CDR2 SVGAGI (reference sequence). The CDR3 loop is CASRVQRSDYGYTF. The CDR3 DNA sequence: TGTGCCAGCAGAGTACAGAGATCGGACTATGGCTACACCTTC.